This TCR beta chain stems from a study of T cell responses to AZD1222 COVID-19 vaccine. Germline V CDR1 and CDR2: SGHVS, FQNEAQ. The CDR3 runs 16 residues. V was trimmed by 5 bases and J by 0 bases, leaving 14 bases between them. This table comes from immunoSEQ multiplex PCR, and its TCRdb copy is limited to in-frame clones, with some not included. The sample yields 170,000 or so clones, approximately 90% seen once. Sequencing used peripheral blood, obtained on day 0 of AZD1222 vaccination. The sequence derives from an adult in good health. V gene TRBV7-8 combines with J gene TRBJ1-5; maybe TRBD1 (5 bases). The CDR3, as DNA: TGTGCCAGCAGCCCCCAAACACAGGATAGCAATCAGCCCCAGCATTTT. Encoded protein: CASSPQTQDSNQPQHF.